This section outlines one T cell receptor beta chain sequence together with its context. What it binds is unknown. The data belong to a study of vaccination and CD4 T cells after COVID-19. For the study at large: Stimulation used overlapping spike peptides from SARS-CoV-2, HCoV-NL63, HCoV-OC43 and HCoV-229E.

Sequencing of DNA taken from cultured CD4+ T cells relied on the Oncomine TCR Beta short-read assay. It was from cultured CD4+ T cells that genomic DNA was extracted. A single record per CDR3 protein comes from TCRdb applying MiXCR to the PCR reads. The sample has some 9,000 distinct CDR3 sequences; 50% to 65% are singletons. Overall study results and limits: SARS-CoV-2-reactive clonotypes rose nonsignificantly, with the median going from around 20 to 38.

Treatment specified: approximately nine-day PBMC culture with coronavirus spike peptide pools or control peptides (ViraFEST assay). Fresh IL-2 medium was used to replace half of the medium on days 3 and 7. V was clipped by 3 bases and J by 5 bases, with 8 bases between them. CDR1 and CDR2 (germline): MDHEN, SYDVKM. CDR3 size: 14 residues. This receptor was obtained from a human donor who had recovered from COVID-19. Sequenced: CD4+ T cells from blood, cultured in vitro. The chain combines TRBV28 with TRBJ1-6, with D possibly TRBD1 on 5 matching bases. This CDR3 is CASSFWGNNSPLHF. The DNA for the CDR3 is TGTGCCAGCAGTTTCTGGGGGAATAATTCACCCCTCCACTTT.